This is a list of T cell receptor beta chains from one sample in a study of T cells in Graves' hyperthyroidism and ophthalmopathy. Using its own MiXCR run on the multiplex PCR reads, TCRdb lists one record per CDR3 protein. The sample shows roughly 840,000 distinct CDR3 sequences, over 35% of them seen only once. Source material: blood. These TCRs come from a man younger than 35 with Graves' hyperthyroidism. CDR3s include the opening cysteine and the closing phenylalanine or tryptophan. Fields, in order: D gene, V gene, clone size, J gene, CDR3 DNA, CDR3 protein. A D gene is named only where the DNA matches it firmly. Some rows have no size entry. The others give once, few or many, or a class for an expanded clone.

TRBD1,TRBV6-5,-,TRBJ1-5,TGTGCCAGCGGGCCGGCCTGGACAGGCCATCAGCCCCAGCATTTT,CASGPAWTGHQPQHF
-,TRBV7-9,-,TRBJ2-7,TGTGCCAGCAGCTTAGTCCAGGGATTCTCCTACGAGCAGTACTTC,CASSLVQGFSYEQYF
-,TRBV6-2/TRBV6-3,few,TRBJ1-1,TGCGCCAGCAGCGTACCACGAGATGGGGTCGGTATGAACACTGAAGCTTTCTTT,CASSVPRDGVGMNTEAFF
-,TRBV6-5,many,TRBJ1-2,TGTGCCAGCAGCAAAGGCCAGCGGTATGGCTACACCTTC,CASSKGQRYGYTF
-,TRBV2,-,TRBJ2-5,TGTGCCAGCAGTACCCACAGGGCCAGGGAGACCCAGTACTTC,CASSTHRARETQYF
-,TRBV6-1,-,TRBJ1-2,TGTGCCAGCACCACCGGACGGCTAGCTAACTATGGCTACACCTTC,CASTTGRLANYGYTF
-,TRBV5-1,-,TRBJ1-2,TGCGCCAGCAGCTTGGGTGCTTTCCTTTTGCGGGGCTACACCTTC,CASSLGAFLLRGYTF
TRBD1,TRBV6-5,few,TRBJ1-5,TGTGCCAGCAGTGTTATACAGGGGGCGAGCAATCAGCCCCAGCATTTT,CASSVIQGASNQPQHF
-,TRBV12-3/TRBV12-4,few,TRBJ2-2,TGTGCCAGCACCCAGCAGACCACCGGGGAGCTGTTTTTT,CASTQQTTGELFF
-,TRBV25-1,many,TRBJ1-6,TGTGCCAGCAGTGATCGCTATAATTCACCCCTCCACTTT,CASSDRYNSPLHF
-,TRBV4-1,few,TRBJ1-1,TGCGCCAGCAGCCAAGATAGGGCCCTGAACACTGAAGCTTTCTTT,CASSQDRALNTEAFF
-,TRBV7-2,-,TRBJ1-6,TGCGCCAGCAGCCAAGACAGAACAGTTGGAACCCTCCACTTT,CASSQDRTVGTLHF
TRBD1,TRBV2,-,TRBJ2-7,TGTGCCAGCATAACAGGGGCATACGAGCAGTACTTC,CASITGAYEQYF
-,TRBV10-3,many,TRBJ2-5,TGTGCCATCAGTGGGGAGGTCGACGAGACCCAGTACTTC,CAISGEVDETQYF
-,TRBV2,many,TRBJ1-1,TGTGCCAGCAGCCACCCCGGGACCATGAACACTGAAGCTTTCTTT,CASSHPGTMNTEAFF
-,TRBV2,-,TRBJ2-5,TGTGCCAGCAGCCCCGGCCCGAGTCCGGTAGAGACCCAGTACTTC,CASSPGPSPVETQYF
-,TRBV7-2,-,TRBJ1-1,TGTGCCAGCAGCTTAATGGGCGAAGGGAACACTGAAGCTTTCTTT,CASSLMGEGNTEAFF
TRBD1,TRBV12-3/TRBV12-4,-,TRBJ1-3,TGTGCCAGCAGAAGGACAGGGGACGGAAACACCATATATTTT,CASRRTGDGNTIYF
TRBD1,TRBV20-1,many,TRBJ1-2,TGCAGTGCTCTAAATCAGGGACAGGGGGGCAACTATGGCTACACCTTC,CSALNQGQGGNYGYTF
-,TRBV2,-,TRBJ2-3,TGTGCCAGCAGTGAACACGACACAGATACGCAGTATTTT,CASSEHDTDTQYF
-,TRBV29-1,many,TRBJ2-7,TGCAGCGTCCTCCAGGGAACCTACGAGCAGTACTTC,CSVLQGTYEQYF
TRBD1,TRBV15,many,TRBJ1-1,TGTGCCACCAGCAGAGAGGGACAGGCGGCCACTGAAGCTTTCTTT,CATSREGQAATEAFF
TRBD1,TRBV7-9,few,TRBJ2-7,TGTGCCAGCAGCCGTCCCGGGACAGGGGTGAACGAGCAGTACTTC,CASSRPGTGVNEQYF
-,TRBV20-1,-,TRBJ2-5,TGCAGTGCTAGGGGCCTCTCGGCAGAGACCCAGTACTTC,CSARGLSAETQYF
-,TRBV7-2,many,TRBJ2-7,TGTGCCAGCAGCCCGGTCCCCTACGAGCAGTACTTC,CASSPVPYEQYF
-,TRBV7-2,many,TRBJ2-5,TGTGCCAGCAGCTTAGTAGGCTCTGGGGCGGAGACCCAGTACTTC,CASSLVGSGAETQYF
-,TRBV7-2,-,TRBJ1-4,TGTGCCAGCAGCCAAGCGGACAGAACTAATGAAAAACTGTTTTTT,CASSQADRTNEKLFF
TRBD1,TRBV12-3/TRBV12-4,-,TRBJ1-2,TGTGCCAGCAGAGCGACAGGGGTTGGCTACACCTTC,CASRATGVGYTF
-,TRBV4-1,few,TRBJ2-7,TGCGCCAGCAGCCAAGGGGACAACTACGAGCAGTACTTC,CASSQGDNYEQYF
-,TRBV29-1,-,TRBJ1-2,TGCAGCGTCACCTACAACAACTATGGCTACACTTTC,CSVTYNNYGYTF
-,TRBV11-3,-,TRBJ1-1,TGTGCCAGCAGCTTAGATCTCGCAGTTAACACTGAAGCTTTCTTT,CASSLDLAVNTEAFF
-,TRBV7-8,-,TRBJ1-1,TGTGCCAGCAGCTCTACTCAAGAAATTGAAGCTTTCTTT,CASSSTQEIEAFF
-,TRBV25-1,many,TRBJ1-4,TGTGCCAGCAGTCCCAAGGGGTACAGCGCTAATGAAAAACTGTTTTTT,CASSPKGYSANEKLFF
-,TRBV30,-,TRBJ2-6,TGTGCGAGAGCGCGCACTGGGGCCAACGTCCTGACTTTC,CARARTGANVLTF
TRBD2,TRBV29-1,many,TRBJ2-7,TGCAGCGTTGCCGGGAGGGCCTCTAGCGAGCAGTACTTC,CSVAGRASSEQYF
TRBD1,TRBV7-6,-,TRBJ2-7,TGTGCCAGCAGCTTAGGACCGGGACAGGGGAGCGAGCAGTACTTC,CASSLGPGQGSEQYF
-,TRBV6-5,-,TRBJ2-2,TGTGCCAGCAGTTACTCGCCGGCCAGAACTACCTCGGAAGAGTTTTTT,CASSYSPARTTSEEFF
-,TRBV5-1,-,TRBJ1-1,TGTGCCAGCAGCGGAAGTCAAATTGAAGCTTTCTTT,CASSGSQIEAFF
TRBD1,TRBV7-8,few,TRBJ2-7,TGTGCCAGCAGCCCACCGGACAGGCTTTTGGAGCAGTACTTC,CASSPPDRLLEQYF
-,TRBV5-6,-,TRBJ2-5,TGTGCCAGCAGCTTGCGGCAGGGGAACCAAGAGACCCAGTACTTC,CASSLRQGNQETQYF
-,TRBV10-3,few,TRBJ1-5,TGTGCCACCGGGACATCTAGCAATCAGCCCCAGCATTTT,CATGTSSNQPQHF
-,TRBV2,-,TRBJ1-2,TGTGCCAGCGCTCCCGGGGAGAACTATGGCTACACCTTC,CASAPGENYGYTF
-,TRBV2,many,TRBJ1-5,TGTGCGGTACAGGAGCTCGGCAATCAGCCCCAGCATTTT,CAVQELGNQPQHF
-,TRBV10-2,-,TRBJ1-5,TGTGCCAGCAGTGAAGCCCTTACTCGCGAGGGTCAGCCCCAGCATTTT,CASSEALTREGQPQHF
-,TRBV6-5,few,TRBJ2-5,TGTGCCAGCAGCGCTATGGGAGAGACCCAGTACTTC,CASSAMGETQYF
-,TRBV2,-,TRBJ2-7,TGTGCCAGCAAACCCGGTGCAGTGGCCTACGAGCAGTACTTC,CASKPGAVAYEQYF
TRBD2,TRBV9,many,TRBJ2-2,TGTGCCAGCAGCCCTAGACTAGCGGGAGAAGGGACCGGGGAGCTGTTTTTT,CASSPRLAGEGTGELFF
-,TRBV7-9,-,TRBJ2-7,TGTGCCAGCAGCTTCCCGGACGCCTTCTACGAGCAGTACTTC,CASSFPDAFYEQYF
-,TRBV15,many,TRBJ1-1,TGTGCCACCAGCAGAGTTCGGGGCGTAGCTTTCTTT,CATSRVRGVAFF
TRBD1,TRBV9,-,TRBJ1-2,TGTGCCAGCAGCGTAGCGGCGGACAGGGGAAATGGCTACACCTTC,CASSVAADRGNGYTF